The rows below give T cell receptor beta chains drawn from one sample of a study of blood T cell repertoires in COVID-19. Method: immunoSEQ multiplex PCR; TCRdb's copy keeps in-frame clones and lacks some. This table has a few hundred thousand clones, 86% appearing once. Sequencing used peripheral blood. Receptors were obtained from a woman in her fifties or sixties with acute or convalescent COVID-19. CDR3s include the opening cysteine and the closing phenylalanine or tryptophan.

v_gene	j_gene	CDR3aa
TRBV10-2	TRBJ1-2	CATRQGAGHGYTF
TRBV19	TRBJ1-5	CASSIPLRDRLNQPQHF
TRBV7-6	TRBJ2-7	CASSLQPDSAYEQYF
TRBV11-2	TRBJ1-4	CASSRGQGSEKLFF
TRBV18	TRBJ1-1	CASSPYTGGITEAFF
TRBV10-3	TRBJ1-6	CAIRLQGGNSPLHF
TRBV28	TRBJ2-3	CASSRQGAQTDTQYF
TRBV6-5	TRBJ1-4	CASSSGTGVEKLFF
TRBV12-3/TRBV12-4	TRBJ1-2	CATAAGGNYGYTF
TRBV27	TRBJ1-6	CASSSGVSTYNSPLHF
TRBV11-3	TRBJ2-2	CASSPGNTGELFF
TRBV30	TRBJ1-2	CAWSVEKNYGYTF
TRBV6-2/TRBV6-3	TRBJ1-1	CASSSGFGTEAFF
TRBV14	TRBJ2-1	CASSQGGSGRKQFF
TRBV18	TRBJ1-3	CASSPGLVSGNTIYF
TRBV7-6	TRBJ2-1	CASSLGRRNEQFF
TRBV13	TRBJ2-3	CASSLNRWDSPSTDTQYF
TRBV7-2	TRBJ2-3	CASRLAAAGEVGTQYF
TRBV27	TRBJ2-3	CASSFLLSGGTDTQYF
TRBV6-2/TRBV6-3	TRBJ2-7	CASSFRQGPWGKYF
TRBV5-1	TRBJ2-5	CASSPTPGVGETQYF
TRBV3-1/TRBV3-2	TRBJ2-2	CASSPILANTGELFF
TRBV30	TRBJ1-4	CAWSVRPTNEKLFF
TRBV4-2	TRBJ1-5	CASSQGQGDQPQHF
TRBV19	TRBJ1-1	CASSFRDRAEAFF
TRBV30	TRBJ2-1	CAWSKSGGDPYNEQFF
TRBV7-2	TRBJ2-2	CASSWGQFGELFF
TRBV29-1	TRBJ1-1	CSAEGQVNTEAFF
TRBV10-3	TRBJ1-5	CAISESGRGAAQHF
TRBV11-2	TRBJ2-7	CASSASSGAYEQYF
TRBV28	TRBJ2-3	CASSSPAGGLDTQYF
TRBV4-1	TRBJ1-5	CASSQQGNWNQPQHF
TRBV13	TRBJ2-1	CASSSSGYRYNEQFF
TRBV7-2	TRBJ1-2	CASSLRQTGSGGYTF
TRBV19	TRBJ2-7	CASSIRQGYEQYF
TRBV19	TRBJ1-1	CASSIDAPGDTEAFF
TRBV9	TRBJ2-3	CASRGQGSTDTQYF
TRBV11-3	TRBJ1-6	CASSLGGDSPLHF
TRBV11-3	TRBJ2-1	CASSSNRVGNEQFF
TRBV19	TRBJ1-1	CASSIVSGGWRNTEAFF
TRBV6-6	TRBJ1-5	CASSNRDSNQPQHF
TRBV7-2	TRBJ2-5	CASSFQGTSGGPETQYF
TRBV19	TRBJ2-7	CASTDFGGGSYEQYF
TRBV19	TRBJ2-7	CASSIYILAEQYF
TRBV19	TRBJ2-2	CASSIVGGTGGELFF
TRBV4-1	TRBJ2-1	CASSQDPAASSYNEQFF
TRBV18	TRBJ2-5	CASSPPVQGVGQTQYF
TRBV19	TRBJ1-4	CASIGDRGGEKLFF
TRBV19	TRBJ1-4	CASSGNDREKLFF
TRBV11-3	TRBJ1-2	CASSEGYGYTF
TRBV23-1	TRBJ1-5	CASSQSYREQYSNQPQHF
TRBV30	TRBJ1-4	CAWRLGDEKLFF
TRBV10-2	TRBJ2-7	CASRGTGRSYEQYF
TRBV11-2	TRBJ2-1	CASSLRLNGDNEQFF
TRBV3-1/TRBV3-2	TRBJ1-2	CASSQAPMAWTF
TRBV4-3	TRBJ2-1	CASSPDTSYNEQFF
TRBV6-2/TRBV6-3	TRBJ2-5	CASSTPLAGVFKTQYF
TRBV9	TRBJ2-2	CASNSGAGDGELFF
TRBV6-2/TRBV6-3	TRBJ1-5	CASSHTSTQGKPQHF
TRBV19	TRBJ1-5	CASSGRQAERQQPQHF